These 16 T cell receptor beta chains were all obtained from the same sample, sequenced in a study of T cells after posttransplantation cyclophosphamide. Method: immunoSEQ multiplex PCR; TCRdb's copy keeps in-frame clones and lacks some. The repertoire holds 42,000 or so clones, with about 92% as singletons. A marrow graft followed busulfan-fludarabine conditioning, with cyclophosphamide on days +3 and +4. This specimen consisted of PBMCs, obtained 62 days after allogeneic stem cell transplant with posttransplant cyclophosphamide. All receptors derive from a male patient aged 60-70 years who received an allogeneic stem cell transplant from a related donor and was CMV-positive. T cells may partly derive from the graft donor.

The chain links TRBV6-5 to TRBJ2-3, with a weak D call TRBD2 (6 bases). The germline V and J ends were trimmed by 6 bases and 5 bases, with 12 bases remaining between them. CDR1 is MNHEY, CDR2 SVGAGI, per germline. This CDR3 is built from 13 residues. CDR3 loop: CASRSPGGDTQYF. In DNA, the CDR3 is TGTGCCAGCAGATCCCCCGGGGGAGATACGCAGTATTTT.

This chain uses TRBV6-1 with TRBJ1-1, with 7 bases identical to TRBD1. The CDR3 has 15 residues. The V segment lost 0 bases and the J segment 11 bases; nucleotides outside the gene matches: 12. From germline, CDR1 is MNHNS and CDR2 SASEGT. CDR3 protein: CASSEATGPYPRAFF. Here the CDR3 DNA reads TGTGCCAGCAGTGAAGCGACAGGGCCCTACCCCAGGGCTTTCTTT.

This clone has only one observation. The chain has TRBV29-1 and TRBJ1-4; no clear D gene. Per germline, CDR1 SQVTM and CDR2 ANQGSEA. This CDR3 has 16 amino acids. V was trimmed by 0 bases and J by 7 bases, leaving 18 bases between them. CDR3 sequence: CSVEDRRDPSGEKLFF. In DNA, the CDR3 is TGCAGCGTTGAAGATCGAAGGGATCCGAGCGGTGAAAAACTGTTTTTT.

The chain carries TRBV7-8 and TRBJ1-5, with D unclear. CDR1 and CDR2 (germline): SGHVS, FQNEAQ. V lost 0 bases and J lost 5, with 17 bases in between. The CDR3 totals 17 residues. The DNA for the CDR3 is TGTGCCAGCAGCTTAGCGCGGGCCCTCCTTTGGGATCAGCCCCAGCATTTT. Protein product: CASSLARALLWDQPQHF.

The chain combines TRBV5-4 with TRBJ2-5; 12 bases fit TRBD2. The CDR3 loop spans 15 amino acids. J gave up 4 bases and V 2 bases, and 3 bases lay outside the gene matches. Germline V gives CDR1 SGHNT, CDR2 YYREEE (reference sequence). The CDR3 reads CASSLGTSGLETQYF. The CDR3 DNA reads TGTGCCAGCAGCTTAGGGACTAGCGGGTTAGAGACCCAGTACTTC.

This clone was counted a single time. The genes are TRBV6-1 and TRBJ1-5; the match to TRBD1 covers 11 bases. The germline CDR1 and CDR2 sequences are MNHNS and SASEGT. The CDR3 is 14 amino acids. The J segment lost 5 bases and the V segment lost 6 bases, leaving 3 bases of the junction unmatched. The CDR3 coding sequence is TGTGCCAGCAGGGGGACAGGGGGATATCAGCCCCAGCATTTT. It specifies CASRGTGGYQPQHF.

J is TRBJ2-5 and V is TRBV5-1; 10 bases fit TRBD2. The J segment lost 4 bases and the V segment lost 2 bases, leaving 5 bases of the junction unmatched. The V gene's germline CDR1 is SGHRS and CDR2 YFSETQ. The CDR3 contains 15 residues. CDR3 residues: CASSFLAGEGETQYF. The CDR3 region has the DNA TGCGCCAGCAGCTTCCTAGCGGGGGAGGGAGAGACCCAGTACTTC. Together with reference TRBV5-1 and TRBJ2-5, the CDR3 gives the full variable domain: KAGVTQTPRYLIKTRGQQVTLSCSPISGHRSVSWYQQTPGQGLQFLFEYFSETQRNKGNFPGRFSGRQFSNSRSEMNVSTLELGDSALYLCASSFLAGEGETQYFGPGTRLLVL.

This chain links TRBV6-5 with TRBJ1-5, with 9 nucleotides matching TRBD1. V trimming: 4 bases; J trimming: 7 bases; junction bases outside the gene matches: 11. This CDR3 comprises 16 residues. Looked up from germline, CDR1 is MNHEY and CDR2 is SVGAGI. CDR3 coding DNA: TGTGCCAGCAGTTCGGGACAGGGAAATGGGAGGCAGCCCCAGCATTTT. Its translation is CASSSGQGNGRQPQHF.

The rearrangement uses TRBV4-2 and TRBJ2-1, with 11 nucleotides matching TRBD2. The CDR3 has 17 amino acids. Germline V gene sequence: CDR1 LGHNA, CDR2 YNFKEQ. V lost 0 bases and J lost 2; bases outside the gene matches: 3. The CDR3 DNA follows: TGTGCCAGCAGCCAAGAATATAGCGGGGGGGCCTACAATGAGCAGTTCTTC. Translating it yields CASSQEYSGGAYNEQFF.

The rearrangement uses TRBV27 and TRBJ2-7; D gene ambiguous. Deletions cut 6 bases from V and 0 bases from J, with 9 bases between. Germline-derived CDR1 and CDR2 are MNHEY and SMNVEV (reference sequence). The CDR3 runs 13 residues. CDR3 in amino acids: CASSAQSSYEQYF. DNA of the CDR3: TGTGCCAGCAGCGCTCAGTCCTCCTACGAGCAGTACTTC.

The chain has TRBV27 and TRBJ2-7, with 9 bases that match TRBD1. From germline, CDR1 is MNHEY and CDR2 SMNVEV (reference sequence). Trimming removed 8 bases from V and 6 bases from J; junction bases left unmatched: 11. The length of the CDR3 is 14 residues. CDR3 DNA: TGTGCCAGCGGTCTTCTCGGGACAGGGATCGAGCAGTACTTC. This sequence encodes CASGLLGTGIEQYF.

The V gene is TRBV7-2, the J gene TRBJ2-7; 11 nucleotides line up with TRBD2. This CDR3 has 17 amino acids. The germline gives CDR1 SGHTA, CDR2 FQGNSA. The ends lost 5 bases at V and 1 base at J; junction bases unmatched: 10. CDR3 sequence (DNA): TGTGCCAGCAGCCCTAATTACGGGACTAGCGGATCCTACGAGCAGTACTTC. It is translated as CASSPNYGTSGSYEQYF.

The chain carries TRBV6-5 and TRBJ2-1; 7 positions agree with TRBD1. Germline-derived CDR1 and CDR2 are MNHEY and SVGAGI. J lost 3 bases, V lost 2 bases, and 4 bases had no gene match. This CDR3 is built from 15 residues. The CDR3, as DNA: TGTGCCAGCAGTTACAGGGGACAGTACTACAATGAGCAGTTCTTC. Translating gives CASSYRGQYYNEQFF.

The chain couples TRBV11-2 to TRBJ2-5, with no clear D. Germline values: CDR1 SGHAT, CDR2 FQNNGV. The germline V and J ends were trimmed by 5 bases and 0 bases, with 16 bases remaining between them. This CDR3 spans 16 amino acids. This CDR3 reads CASSRSRHLYQETQYF. The CDR3 DNA is TGTGCCAGCAGCCGCTCGAGACACCTGTACCAAGAGACCCAGTACTTC.

The chain links TRBV4-1 to TRBJ2-1; TRBD2 matches 15 bases. The V segment lost 3 bases and the J segment 3 bases; nucleotides outside the gene matches: 9. This CDR3 region has 19 residues. Germline V gene sequence: CDR1 MGHRA, CDR2 YSYEKL. CDR3 residues: CASSHPGLAGGPDYNEQFF. DNA of the CDR3: TGCGCCAGCAGCCATCCCGGACTAGCGGGGGGGCCGGACTACAATGAGCAGTTCTTC.

This chain's CDR3 is CASSSPWGEDSETQYF. The CDR3 nucleotides read TGTGCCAGCAGCTCCCCCTGGGGCGAGGATTCGGAGACCCAGTACTTC. The chain combines TRBV11-3 with TRBJ2-5, with a weak D call TRBD1 (5 bases). Germline V gene lookup returns CDR1 SGHNT and CDR2 YENEEA. This CDR3 has 16 residues. Trimming removed 4 bases at V and 5 bases at J, with 20 bases between.